These 7 T cell receptor beta chains were sequenced from one sample in a study of CD8 T cells in Susac syndrome. The RNA input was roughly 0.45 to 1 ug, and it was reverse transcribed with random hexamers. TCRdb independently ran MiXCR on the immunoSEQ multiplex PCR reads; one entry per CDR3 protein. This repertoire shows over 95,000 distinct CDR3 sequences, 85% to 95% found once; its top ten account for around 0.12%. Sequencing was carried out using CD8+ T cells from PBMCs. Receptors were obtained from a human donor in good health.

The chain combines TRBV20-1 with TRBJ1-2, with D hard to call. The CDR3 is 15 amino acids. V was pared by 1 base and J by 0 bases, with 12 bases between. The germline V gene encodes CDR1 DFQATT and CDR2 SNEGSKA (reference sequence). The CDR3 sequence: CSARVRANSNYGYTF. DNA of the CDR3: TGCAGTGCTAGAGTTCGGGCGAATTCTAACTATGGCTACACCTTC.

The chain recombines TRBV25-1 with TRBJ2-2, with 13 bases that match TRBD2. This CDR3 region has 13 residues. CDR1 is MGHDK and CDR2 is SYGVNS in the germline V gene. Trimming at V came to 10 bases and at J to 10 bases, leaving 6 bases not matched to a gene. The CDR3 region is CATGTSGAPELFF. The CDR3 DNA sequence: TGTGCCACGGGGACTAGCGGGGCCCCGGAGCTGTTTTTT.

This clonotype came up once. The chain couples TRBV5-1 to TRBJ2-7; D possibly corresponds to TRBD2 (6 bases). V lost 0 bases and J 1 base, leaving 11 bases between the germline ends. The CDR3 is 15 residues long. Germline loops: CDR1 SGHRS, CDR2 YFSETQ. The chain's CDR3 is CASSLGSGWSYEQYF. DNA of the CDR3: TGCGCCAGCAGCTTGGGGAGCGGGTGGTCCTACGAGCAGTACTTC.

This sequence joins TRBV5-6 and TRBJ1-6; no reliable D call. CDR1 and CDR2 from the germline V gene are SGHDT and YYEEEE. Trimming took 0 bases from V and 9 from J, leaving 10 bases between them. This CDR3 is 14 amino acids long. The CDR3 sequence: CASSLAEMGSPLHF. In nucleotides, the CDR3 is TGTGCCAGCAGCTTGGCCGAAATGGGTTCACCCCTCCACTTT.

The chain has TRBV7-9 and TRBJ1-1, with 7 nucleotides matching TRBD1. Germline loops: CDR1 SEHNR, CDR2 FQNEAQ (reference sequence). This CDR3 has 14 amino acids. V shed 1 base and J 7 bases; nucleotides not matched to a gene: 6. The CDR3 protein is CASSLGAGGGEAFF. CDR3 coding DNA: TGTGCCAGCAGCTTAGGAGCAGGGGGAGGTGAAGCTTTCTTT.

CDR3 coding DNA: TGCAGCGTTGTAACGATGAACACTGAAGCTTTCTTT. Protein sequence: CSVVTMNTEAFF. This rearrangement joins TRBV29-1 to TRBJ1-1, with unresolved D. The CDR3 consists of 12 residues. In germline, CDR1 is SQVTM, CDR2 ANQGSEA. Trimming shortened V by 4 bases and J by 0 bases, and 6 bases separated the two germline ends. The full variable domain, its missing parts supplied by reference TRBV29-1 and TRBJ1-1, is SAVISQKPSRDICQRGTSLTIQCQVDSQVTMMFWYRQQPGQSLTLIATANQGSEATYESGFVIDKFPISRPNLTFSTLTVSNMSPEDSSIYLCSVVTMNTEAFFGQGTRLTVV.

This clonotype was seen a handful of times. V usage is TRBV5-6 and J usage is TRBJ2-7; 9 nucleotides agree with TRBD1. Germline V lookup: CDR1 SGHDT, CDR2 YYEEEE. V lost 4 bases to trimming and J lost 4 bases; unmatched junction nucleotides: 9. The CDR3 has 15 amino acids. As DNA, the CDR3 is TGTGCCAGCAGCCACCCTCCGGGACAGGGATACGAGCAGTACTTC. It translates to CASSHPPGQGYEQYF.